These 7 T cell receptor beta chains were all obtained from the same sample, sequenced in a study of T-cell memory formation after mild COVID-19. TCRdb reanalysed the 5' RACE reads using MiXCR and keeps one entry per CDR3 protein. The sample comprises approximately 210,000 distinct CDR3 sequences, around 27% of which are singletons, and 10% to 12% rests with the top ten. Sequencing was done on a sample of PBMCs or a T cell subset sorted from them (not recorded which). These receptors came from an adult woman who had mild COVID-19 (a few samples of this study predate the infection). Cell type and time point are not known.

This chain joins TRBV20-1 and TRBJ1-2; D perhaps matches TRBD1 (5 bases). This CDR3 has 13 amino acids. With 0 bases removed from V and 7 bases from J, the gap between germline ends came to 12 bases. The germline V gene has CDR1 DFQATT and CDR2 SNEGSKA (reference sequence). CDR3 in DNA: TGCAGTGCTAGAGATGTGACAGTCGGTGGCTACACCTTC. Translation: CSARDVTVGGYTF.

The chain uses TRBV5-4 and TRBJ2-2; TRBD2 agrees at 13 bases. The CDR3 covers 16 residues. CDR1 SGHNT and CDR2 YYREEE come from the germline V gene (reference sequence). With V trimmed by 5 bases and J by 4 bases, 5 bases remained unmatched. CDR3 region: CASSSGTSGITGELFF. The CDR3 DNA reads TGTGCCAGCAGTTCTGGGACTAGCGGGATCACCGGGGAGCTGTTTTTT. The entire variable domain, with the rest obtained from reference TRBV5-4 and TRBJ2-2, is as follows: ETGVTQSPTHLIKTRGQQVTLRCSSQSGHNTVSWYQQALGQGPQFIFQYYREEENGRGNFPPRFSGLQFPNYSSELNVNALELDDSALYLCASSSGTSGITGELFFGEGSRLTVL.

The chain employs TRBV10-3 and TRBJ2-3, with TRBD2 matching over 7 bases. Germline V lookup: CDR1 ENHRY, CDR2 SYGVKD. This CDR3 region has 15 residues. V was clipped by 5 bases and J by 3 bases; unmatched bases: 8. The CDR3 sequence: CAISTAGAGTDTQYF. As DNA, the CDR3 is TGTGCCATCAGTACCGCGGGAGCCGGTACAGATACGCAGTATTTT.

The chain uses TRBV4-3 and TRBJ2-1; D tentatively fits TRBD1 or TRBD2 (5 bases each). CDR1 is LGHNA and CDR2 is YSLEER in the germline V gene. This CDR3 region has 14 residues. The V and J ends lost 8 bases and 0 bases respectively, with 11 bases between them. The CDR3 coding sequence is TGCGCCAGCGGATCAGGGAGCTCCTACAATGAGCAGTTCTTC. It is translated as CASGSGSSYNEQFF.

This clonotype was observed a handful of times. The CDR3 loop reads CASSQEEGTGENQPQHF. Here the CDR3 DNA reads TGTGCCAGCAGCCAAGAAGAGGGAACAGGGGAAAATCAGCCCCAGCATTTT. The V gene is TRBV3-2, the J gene TRBJ1-5; the table assigns TRBD1, which was not confirmed against the DNA. TRBV3-2 is a listed pseudogene. This CDR3 contains 17 residues.

The chain links TRBV6-1 to TRBJ1-2; unclear D gene. CDR3 size: 13 residues. Trimming left V 4 bases short and J 2 bases short, with 8 bases between. Germline loops: CDR1 MNHNS, CDR2 SASEGT. CDR3 nucleotides: TGTGCCAGCAGTGTTAACAAGAACTATGGCTACACCTTC. Encoded protein: CASSVNKNYGYTF.

This clonotype showed up just a few times. This chain joins TRBV7-9 and TRBJ2-1; 7 bases agree with TRBD2. CDR3 length: 15 amino acids. V lost 5 bases, J lost 8 bases, and 12 bases stayed unmatched. In germline, CDR1 is SEHNR, CDR2 FQNEAQ (reference sequence). The CDR3 reads CASSILAAGVDEQFF. The DNA for the CDR3 is TGTGCCAGCAGCATACTAGCCGCGGGAGTTGATGAGCAGTTCTTC.